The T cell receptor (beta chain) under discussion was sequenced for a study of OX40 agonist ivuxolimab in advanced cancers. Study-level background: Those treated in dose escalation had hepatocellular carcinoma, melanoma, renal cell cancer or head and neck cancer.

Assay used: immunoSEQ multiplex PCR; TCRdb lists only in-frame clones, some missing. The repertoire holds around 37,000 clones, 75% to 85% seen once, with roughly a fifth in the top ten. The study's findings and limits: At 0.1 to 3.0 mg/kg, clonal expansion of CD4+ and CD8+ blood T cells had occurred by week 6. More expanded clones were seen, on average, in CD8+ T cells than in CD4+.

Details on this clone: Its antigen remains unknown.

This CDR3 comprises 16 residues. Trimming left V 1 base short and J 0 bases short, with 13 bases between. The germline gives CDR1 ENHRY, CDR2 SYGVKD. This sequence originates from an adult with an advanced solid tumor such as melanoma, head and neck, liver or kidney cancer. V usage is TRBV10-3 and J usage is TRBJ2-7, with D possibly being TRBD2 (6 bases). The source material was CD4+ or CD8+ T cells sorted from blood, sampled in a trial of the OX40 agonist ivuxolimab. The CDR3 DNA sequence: TGTGCCATCAGTGAGTTGGGGACCGGGAGCTCCTACGAGCAGTACTTC. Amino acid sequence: CAISELGTGSSYEQYF.